The 32 T cell receptor beta chains below were found in one sample sequenced in a study of a mutant IDH1 vaccine in newly diagnosed glioma. No antigen is known for these receptors. Time point given: week 47, end of study. A 20-mer mutant IDH1 peptide at 300 ug was injected subcutaneously with topical imiquimod. The data were produced by immunoSEQ multiplex PCR, yet TCRdb's version contains in-frame clones alone and is incomplete. The sample lists over 80,000 clones; 81% were seen once. Material: PBMCs, obtained from a glioma patient whose treatment included an IDH1 peptide vaccine. All receptors derive from a man aged 35 to 55 with glioma.

In nucleotides, the CDR3 is TGTGCCAGCAGCTTATCCCAGAGCTCCTACAATGAGCAGTTCTTC. It translates to CASSLSQSSYNEQFF. The chain employs TRBV7-2 and TRBJ2-1; the D is unclear. V was shortened by 2 bases and J by 0 bases, with 8 bases between the two germline ends. The CDR3 has 15 residues. The germline V gene has CDR1 SGHTA and CDR2 FQGNSA.

The chain has TRBV20-1 and TRBJ2-7, with D perhaps matching TRBD1 (6 bases). Germline V gene sequence: CDR1 DFQATT, CDR2 SNEGSKA (reference sequence). There are 11 residues in the CDR3. V was cut by 6 bases and J by 6 bases, with 12 bases left in between. In nucleotides, the CDR3 is TGCAGTGCCCCGAGAGGGGGCGAGCAGTACTTC. Its protein product is CSAPRGGEQYF.

This rearrangement joins TRBV7-2 to TRBJ2-1, with 9 positions matching TRBD2. The V gene's germline CDR1 is SGHTA and CDR2 FQGNSA. V was pared by 4 bases and J by 2 bases, with 9 bases of the junction left unmatched. CDR3 length: 17 residues. The chain's CDR3 is CASSSTGTSLAYNEQFF. For the CDR3, the DNA is TGTGCCAGCAGCTCAACCGGGACTAGCTTGGCCTACAATGAGCAGTTCTTC.

This chain links TRBV7-2 with TRBJ1-1; D possibly corresponds to TRBD1 (5 bases). From germline, CDR1 is SGHTA and CDR2 FQGNSA. Trimming took 3 bases from V and 4 from J, leaving 12 bases between them. The CDR3 length is 14 residues. CDR3 DNA sequence: TGTGCCAGCAGCTTCAGGGAGGGGAGCACTGAAGCTTTCTTT. Residues: CASSFREGSTEAFF.

The chain links TRBV4-3 to TRBJ1-5; D remains ambiguous. The ends were cut back, 0 bases at V and 0 bases at J, with 12 bases in the middle. Germline CDR1 reads LGHNA; CDR2 reads YSLEER. The CDR3 runs to 17 residues. CDR3 residues: CASSQDFRSYSNQPQHF. The CDR3 region has the DNA TGCGCCAGCAGCCAAGACTTCAGAAGCTATAGCAATCAGCCCCAGCATTTT.

This chain connects TRBV30 to TRBJ1-5, with D possibly being TRBD1 (6 bases). This CDR3 spans 14 amino acids. Germline assignment: CDR1 GTSNPN and CDR2 SVGIG (reference sequence). V shed 2 bases and J shed 2 bases, with 10 bases lying between them. DNA of the CDR3: TGTGCCTGGAGTAGGCCAGGGGGCAATCAGCCCCAGCATTTT. It encodes CAWSRPGGNQPQHF.

The chain joins TRBV5-6 to TRBJ1-2; TRBD1 matches 8 bases. Trimming removed 0 bases from V and 4 bases from J; junction bases left unmatched: 5. Germline-derived CDR1 and CDR2 are SGHDT and YYEEEE. The CDR3 extends over 15 amino acids. Here the CDR3 reads CASSLEDREGYGYTF. In nucleotides, the CDR3 is TGTGCCAGCAGCTTGGAGGACAGGGAGGGCTATGGCTACACCTTC.

The V and J genes are TRBV5-4 and TRBJ2-3; TRBD2 aligns across 15 bases. V dropped 3 bases and J dropped 3; count of bases not matched to a gene: 2. The CDR3 loop spans 16 amino acids. CDR1 and CDR2 from the germline V gene are SGHNT and YYREEE (reference sequence). The chain's CDR3 is CASSWTSGGATDTQYF. As DNA, the CDR3 is TGTGCCAGCAGCTGGACTAGCGGGGGGGCAACAGATACGCAGTATTTT. The complete variable domain, with remaining parts taken from reference TRBV5-4 and TRBJ2-3, reads ETGVTQSPTHLIKTRGQQVTLRCSSQSGHNTVSWYQQALGQGPQFIFQYYREEENGRGNFPPRFSGLQFPNYSSELNVNALELDDSALYLCASSWTSGGATDTQYFGPGTRLTVL.

There are many counts of this clone. This rearrangement joins TRBV7-9 to TRBJ1-1; perhaps TRBD1 as D (5 bases). The CDR3 is 11 amino acids. The V gene's germline CDR1 is SEHNR and CDR2 FQNEAQ (reference sequence). V lost 3 bases and J lost 10, with 9 bases in between. The CDR3 region has the DNA TGTGCCAGCAGCTTGGGGACGGGAGCTTTCTTT. Translation: CASSLGTGAFF.

This clone has a handful of counts. The chain combines TRBV7-9 with TRBJ1-4, with a tentative D call TRBD1 (6 bases). The CDR3 is made up of 16 amino acids. V was clipped by 5 bases and J by 0 bases, with 13 bases between them. Per germline, CDR1 SEHNR and CDR2 FQNEAQ (reference sequence). The CDR3 is CASSTGTTATNEKLFF. Here the CDR3 DNA reads TGTGCCAGCAGCACGGGGACAACTGCAACTAATGAAAAACTGTTTTTT.

As DNA, the CDR3 is TGTGCCAGCAGAAAGACAGGGGCACGAAACACCATATATTTT. As protein: CASRKTGARNTIYF. The chain uses TRBV6-1 and TRBJ1-3; 8 positions match TRBD1. The trim removed 6 bases at V and 5 bases at J, leaving 6 bases unmatched. The CDR3 runs 14 residues. Germline-derived CDR1 and CDR2 are MNHNS and SASEGT.

This clone was detected once. CDR3 nucleotide sequence: TGTGCCAGCAGTGCCGGGACAGCGGTAAACACCATATATTTT. Translating gives CASSAGTAVNTIYF. This chain connects TRBV9 to TRBJ1-3, with TRBD1 identical over 7 bases. Germline CDR1 and CDR2: SGDLS and YYNGEE. This CDR3 is built from 14 residues. V shed 5 bases and J 6 bases; nucleotides not matched to a gene: 8.

The chain uses TRBV5-6 and TRBJ2-5, with 7 bases lining up with TRBD2. The germline V gene has CDR1 SGHDT and CDR2 YYEEEE. This CDR3 has 16 residues. After removal of 0 bases from V and 4 bases from J, the junction contained 9 bases not matched to a gene. CDR3 residues: CASSLVPTSPTETQYF. CDR3 DNA sequence: TGTGCCAGCAGCTTGGTCCCGACTAGCCCTACAGAGACCCAGTACTTC.

The chain uses TRBV6-6 and TRBJ2-1; 10 nucleotides line up with TRBD1. The J segment lost 6 bases and the V segment lost 0 bases, leaving 2 bases of the junction unmatched. CDR1 is MNHNY, CDR2 SVGAGI, per germline (reference sequence). CDR3 size: 15 residues. The CDR3 protein is CASSYSGTGANEQFF. The DNA of the CDR3 is TGTGCCAGCAGTTACTCGGGGACAGGGGCCAATGAGCAGTTCTTC.

The V and J genes are TRBV28 and TRBJ1-2; 9 positions agree with TRBD1. The germline CDR1 and CDR2 sequences are MDHEN and SYDVKM. This CDR3 is 13 amino acids long. V shed 10 bases and J 3 bases; nucleotides not matched to a gene: 6. The CDR3 bases are TGTGCCATCCCCGACAGGGGGGACTATGGCTACACCTTC. Translation: CAIPDRGDYGYTF.

The rearrangement joins TRBV9 to TRBJ2-5; 7 bases fit TRBD1. This CDR3 region has 14 residues. V was pared by 4 bases and J by 5 bases, with 8 bases of the junction left unmatched. CDR1 and CDR2 from the germline V gene are SGDLS and YYNGEE. The CDR3 region is CASSRPGTAETQYF. CDR3 nucleotide sequence: TGTGCCAGCAGCCGCCCCGGGACAGCGGAGACCCAGTACTTC.

This sequence joins TRBV5-1 and TRBJ2-7, with TRBD2 identical over 12 bases. CDR1 SGHRS and CDR2 YFSETQ come from the germline V gene. The CDR3 covers 15 residues. V was pared by 3 bases and J by 5 bases, with 6 bases of the junction left unmatched. The CDR3 region is CASSSSTSGGHEQYF. CDR3 in DNA: TGCGCCAGCAGCTCTTCGACTAGCGGGGGCCACGAGCAGTACTTC.

The gene calls are TRBV5-1 and TRBJ2-7; 8 bases align to TRBD1. Trimming took 5 bases from V and 2 from J; bases not matched to a gene: 6. The CDR3 loop spans 14 amino acids. CDR1 is SGHRS, CDR2 YFSETQ, per germline. CDR3 sequence (DNA): TGCGCCAGCAGTTACGGGACAGGCCCCTACGAGCAGTACTTC. It translates to CASSYGTGPYEQYF.

A few counts support this clone. V and J are TRBV30 and TRBJ1-1; D gene unclear. Trimming removed 7 bases from V and 0 bases from J, with 12 bases in between. CDR1 is GTSNPN, CDR2 SVGIG, per germline (reference sequence). The CDR3 spans 13 residues. CDR3 DNA sequence: TGTGCCTTAAATTCGCAAATGAACACTGAAGCTTTCTTT. It translates to CALNSQMNTEAFF.

This clone was seen a handful of times. V is TRBV6-6 and J is TRBJ1-1, with a weak D call TRBD1 (5 bases). V lost 6 bases, J lost 5 bases, and 13 bases lay in between. Germline loops: CDR1 MNHNY, CDR2 SVGAGI (reference sequence). CDR3 length equals 13 residues. The CDR3 DNA reads as TGTGCCAGCAGCCAGGGCCTGGGGACTGAAGCTTTCTTT. Translated: CASSQGLGTEAFF.

The chain has TRBV5-1 and TRBJ2-1; 10 nucleotides line up with TRBD2. This CDR3 spans 16 amino acids. Germline values: CDR1 SGHRS, CDR2 YFSETQ. V dropped 0 bases and J dropped 7; count of bases not matched to a gene: 7. CDR3 nucleotide sequence: TGCGCCAGCAGCTTGGTGTCTAGCGGGAGAGGAAATGAGCAGTTCTTC. It specifies CASSLVSSGRGNEQFF.

The chain uses TRBV5-4 and TRBJ2-5, with D possibly called TRBD1 or TRBD2 (5 bases each). CDR3 length equals 13 residues. Trimming pared 3 bases from V and 4 bases from J, leaving 10 bases between. The V gene's germline CDR1 is SGHNT and CDR2 YYREEE (reference sequence). The DNA of the CDR3 is TGTGCCAGCAGCTGGGACCTAATAGAGACCCAGTACTTC. This encodes CASSWDLIETQYF.

The chain links TRBV6-1 to TRBJ2-3; 9 nucleotides align to TRBD1. This CDR3 has 16 residues. The germline V gene encodes CDR1 MNHNS and CDR2 SASEGT. The ends lost 3 bases at V and 3 bases at J; junction bases unmatched: 7. CDR3 in amino acids: CASSDRTGGGTDTQYF. CDR3 DNA sequence: TGTGCCAGCAGTGATCGCACAGGGGGCGGGACAGATACGCAGTATTTT.

The rearrangement links TRBV5-8 to TRBJ1-5; 7 bases align to TRBD1. The germline gives CDR1 SGHTS, CDR2 YDEGEE. Trimming took 4 bases from V and 0 from J; bases not matched to a gene: 4. The CDR3 extends over 15 amino acids. The CDR3 DNA is TGTGCCAGCAGCACGGGACAGTATAGCAATCAGCCCCAGCATTTT. Translating it yields CASSTGQYSNQPQHF.

The rearrangement uses TRBV13 and TRBJ2-3, with TRBD2 matching over 10 bases. The CDR3 covers 14 residues. Per the germline V gene, CDR1 is PRHDT and CDR2 is FYEKMQ (reference sequence). V shed 7 bases and J 4 bases; nucleotides not matched to a gene: 5. This CDR3 reads CASIERGGPDTQYF. CDR3 coding DNA: TGTGCCAGCATCGAGCGGGGGGGCCCAGATACGCAGTATTTT.

The CDR3 is CASSQDRGQDNYGYTF. The DNA for the CDR3 is TGTGCCAGCAGCCAAGATCGGGGGCAGGATAACTATGGCTACACCTTC. The chain links TRBV4-2 to TRBJ1-2, with D tentatively TRBD1 (6 bases). This CDR3 comprises 16 residues. Germline V gene sequence: CDR1 LGHNA, CDR2 YNFKEQ. V lost 0 bases, J lost 1 base, and 12 bases lay in between.

A single count supports this clone. CDR3 DNA: TGTGCCAGTAGTATGGGGGGGAGTTACAATGAGCAGTTCTTC. Translated: CASSMGGSYNEQFF. The genes are TRBV19 and TRBJ2-1, with 7 nucleotides matching TRBD2. The V gene's germline CDR1 is LNHDA and CDR2 SQIVND (reference sequence). After removal of 3 bases from V and 4 bases from J, the junction contained 3 bases not matched to a gene. The CDR3 runs 14 residues.

A few counts support this clone. The CDR3 protein is CAIKEEGNQPQHF. The CDR3 DNA reads TGTGCCATTAAAGAAGAGGGGAATCAGCCCCAGCATTTT. This chain links TRBV10-3 with TRBJ1-5; a possible D gene is TRBD1 (5 bases). Trimming left V 9 bases short and J 4 bases short, with 13 bases between. This CDR3 has 13 residues. The V gene's germline CDR1 is ENHRY and CDR2 SYGVKD.

This rearrangement joins TRBV7-2 to TRBJ2-7; no clear D. V was clipped by 3 bases and J by 7 bases, with 13 bases between them. This CDR3 has 13 amino acids. Germline lookup yields CDR1 SGHTA and CDR2 FQGNSA. This CDR3 is CASSFTDLFEQYF. CDR3 bases: TGTGCCAGCAGCTTTACAGATCTCTTTGAGCAGTACTTC.

This rearrangement joins TRBV27 to TRBJ2-2; D might be TRBD2 (5 bases). The V gene's germline CDR1 is MNHEY and CDR2 SMNVEV (reference sequence). This CDR3 region has 17 residues. Trimming took 4 bases from V and 3 from J, leaving 18 bases between them. CDR3 in DNA: TGTGCCAGCAGTTCCCTCGGGATAGGGTATGACACCGGGGAGCTGTTTTTT. It codes for CASSSLGIGYDTGELFF.

The rearrangement links TRBV5-1 to TRBJ2-7; maybe TRBD1 (6 bases). In germline, CDR1 is SGHRS, CDR2 YFSETQ. V was shortened by 0 bases and J by 4 bases, with 11 bases between the two germline ends. This CDR3 comprises 14 residues. CDR3 DNA: TGCGCCAGCAGCTTGGCCGGACAGAGGTACGAGCAGTACTTC. It specifies CASSLAGQRYEQYF. The whole variable domain, filled in from reference TRBV5-1 and TRBJ2-7, reads KAGVTQTPRYLIKTRGQQVTLSCSPISGHRSVSWYQQTPGQGLQFLFEYFSETQRNKGNFPGRFSGRQFSNSRSEMNVSTLELGDSALYLCASSLAGQRYEQYFGPGTRLTVT.

The CDR3 coding sequence is TGTGCCATCAGTGAGCGAGGCACAACTAATGAAAAACTGTTTTTT. Translation: CAISERGTTNEKLFF. The gene calls are TRBV10-3 and TRBJ1-4; D call uncertain. Trimming stripped 2 bases from V and 0 bases from J, with 7 bases between. Looked up from germline, CDR1 is ENHRY and CDR2 is SYGVKD. The CDR3 loop spans 15 amino acids.